This T cell receptor beta chain originates from a study of T cell changes during pregnancy in multiple sclerosis. The table came from immunoSEQ multiplex PCR; TCRdb's copy has only in-frame clones and leaves some out. Of approximately 83,000 clones listed, 85% to 95% are singletons. With 6 bases removed from V and 5 bases from J, the gap between germline ends came to 13 bases. From germline, CDR1 is LNHDA and CDR2 SQIVND (reference sequence). This CDR3 has 13 amino acids. The chain couples TRBV19 to TRBJ1-2, with D possibly TRBD1 on 6 matching bases. The specimen was peripheral blood, collected in the first trimester of pregnancy. This TCR was sampled from a female donor with multiple sclerosis, enrolled in a pregnancy study. The CDR3 region is CASSEGTNYGYTF. CDR3 coding DNA: TGTGCCAGTAGCGAGGGGACAAATTATGGCTACACCTTC.